What follows are 27 T cell receptor beta chains derived from one specimen sequenced in a study of T-cell reconstitution after alpha-beta-depleted transplantation in children. Unique molecular identifiers were used in preparing the TCRbeta library. TCRdb re-called the PCR reads with MiXCR, one entry per CDR3 protein. The profile covers approximately 91,000 distinct CDR3 sequences, with roughly 8% appearing a single time and approximately 7% taken by the ten largest. The source material was PBMCs from the stem cell graft donor, sampled from the stem cell graft. The receptors here all came from a human donor who donated a stem cell graft to a child with congenital amegakaryocytic thrombocytopenia.

There are many counts of this clonotype. The chain couples TRBV7-9 to TRBJ1-1; a possible D gene is TRBD1 (5 bases). The V end lost 1 base, the J end lost 10 bases, and 13 bases lay between the germline ends. The CDR3 length is 13 residues. Germline CDR1 is SEHNR and CDR2 is FQNEAQ (reference sequence). The CDR3 loop is CASSLERTGRAFF. In nucleotides, the CDR3 is TGTGCCAGCAGCTTAGAACGTACGGGGCGAGCTTTCTTT.

This clonotype has ten or more counts. This chain links TRBV7-2 with TRBJ2-1, with 7 bases matching TRBD1. The germline gives CDR1 SGHTA, CDR2 FQGNSA. V shed 4 bases and J 4 bases; nucleotides not matched to a gene: 4. The CDR3 spans 14 residues. The CDR3 is CASSYQQGYNEQFF. In DNA, the CDR3 is TGTGCCAGCAGCTACCAACAGGGGTACAATGAGCAGTTCTTC.

The chain links TRBV6-2 or TRBV6-3 to TRBJ2-3, with 13 bases identical to TRBD2. Per the germline V gene, CDR1 is MNHEY and CDR2 is SVGEGT. Germline trimming cut 0 bases from V and 4 bases from J; bases unmatched to any gene: 4. This CDR3 has 17 amino acids. The CDR3 sequence is CASSYSGLAGVPDTQYF. The CDR3 DNA follows: TGTGCCAGCAGTTACTCTGGACTAGCGGGAGTTCCAGATACGCAGTATTTT.

This clonotype was observed at least ten times. This sequence joins TRBV27 and TRBJ2-7, with 10 nucleotides matching TRBD2. CDR3 length equals 15 residues. CDR1 is MNHEY, CDR2 SMNVEV, per germline (reference sequence). J gave up 0 bases and V 9 bases, and 8 bases lay outside the gene matches. In DNA form, the CDR3 reads TGTGCCAGTGGAACTAGCGGGACTGACTCCTACGAGCAGTACTTC. It translates to CASGTSGTDSYEQYF.

This clonotype was seen at least ten times. The chain links TRBV21-1 to TRBJ2-1; the table's D call TRBD1 went unverified against the DNA. TRBV21-1 is tagged as a pseudogene. The CDR3 length is 12 residues. The CDR3 here is CASSGAGNEQFF. The CDR3 coding sequence is TGTGCCAGCAGCGGGGCAGGCAATGAGCAGTTCTTC.

This clonotype has ten or more counts. The chain is built from TRBV15 and TRBJ2-4, with D possibly being TRBD2 (6 bases). Trimming removed 4 bases at V and 0 bases at J, with 19 bases between. CDR3 length equals 18 residues. Germline CDR1 and CDR2: LNHNV and YYDKDF (reference sequence). The CDR3 loop is CATSKGLVTGTAKNIQYF. CDR3 coding DNA: TGTGCCACCAGCAAGGGACTCGTCACGGGGACAGCCAAAAACATTCAGTACTTC.

The chain is built from TRBV6-4 and TRBJ2-1; 7 bases align to TRBD1. There are 14 residues in the CDR3. With V trimmed by 2 bases and J by 11 bases, 9 bases remained unmatched. CDR1 and CDR2 from the germline V gene are MRHNA and SNTAGT. CDR3 sequence: CASSDAPQGVQQFF. The CDR3 DNA sequence: TGTGCCAGCAGTGACGCCCCCCAGGGGGTTCAGCAGTTCTTC.

The chain couples TRBV30 to TRBJ2-4, with a weak D call TRBD2 (5 bases). V shed 8 bases and J shed 0 bases, with 8 bases lying between them. Germline V CDR1 and CDR2: GTSNPN, SVGIG (reference sequence). This CDR3 spans 12 amino acids. The DNA for the CDR3 is TGTGCCGCAGCGGTAGCCAAAAACATTCAGTACTTC. This encodes CAAAVAKNIQYF. The full variable domain, in which reference TRBV30 and TRBJ2-4 provide the parts outside the CDR3, is SQTIHQWPATLVQPVGSPLSLECTVEGTSNPNLYWYRQAAGRGLQLLFYSVGIGQISSEVPQNLSASRPQDRQFILSSKKLLLSDSGFYLCAAAVAKNIQYFGAGTRLSVL.

This clonotype was observed many times. V usage is TRBV4-1 and J usage is TRBJ1-1; 8 bases align to TRBD1. The germline gives CDR1 MGHRA, CDR2 YSYEKL. The junction had 14 bases not matched to a gene; V was cut back by 1 base and J by 4 bases. This CDR3 is 18 amino acids long. In DNA, the CDR3 is TGCGCCAGCAGCCAAGCTTTCCGTATCAGGGGGCGTGGCACTGAAGCTTTCTTT. This sequence encodes CASSQAFRIRGRGTEAFF.

This clonotype occurred many times. This chain uses TRBV7-2 with TRBJ2-1, with 11 nucleotides matching TRBD2. CDR1 SGHTA and CDR2 FQGNSA come from the germline V gene. V shed 5 bases, J shed 5 bases, and the junction held 5 bases outside the gene matches. The CDR3 sequence is 15 residues long. The DNA for the CDR3 is TGTGCCAGCAGCCTAGGGACTAGCGGCCACAATGAGCAGTTCTTC. Protein sequence: CASSLGTSGHNEQFF.

Ten or more counts support this clonotype. The chain recombines TRBV12-3 or TRBV12-4 with TRBJ1-6; a possible D gene is TRBD1 (5 bases). V was pared by 3 bases and J by 10 bases, with 37 bases between. This CDR3 spans 22 amino acids. CDR3 region: CASSFLDRAALGGTPAKSPLHF. Written as DNA, the CDR3 is TGTGCCAGCAGTTTTTTAGATCGTGCTGCCCTGGGCGGGACGCCGGCCAAATCACCCCTCCACTTT.

This clonotype was counted ten times or more. The V call is TRBV18, the J call TRBJ2-1, with D perhaps matching TRBD2 (6 bases). Per the germline V gene, CDR1 is KGHSH and CDR2 is LQKENI. Trimming left V 2 bases short and J 5 bases short, with 16 bases between. This CDR3 is 16 amino acids long. CDR3 coding DNA: TGTGCCAGCTCACCAGGTCGCTCTCGGGGGAACAATGAGCAGTTCTTC. Translating it yields CASSPGRSRGNNEQFF. Variable domain in full (rest from reference TRBV18 and TRBJ2-1): NAGVMQNPRHLVRRRGQEARLRCSPMKGHSHVYWYRQLPEEGLKFMVYLQKENIIDESGMPKERFSAEFPKEGPSILRIQQVVRGDSAAYFCASSPGRSRGNNEQFFGPGTRLTVL.

This clonotype was detected ten times or more. The chain combines TRBV28 with TRBJ2-1; TRBD1 agrees at 7 bases. The CDR3 has 15 residues. J gave up 7 bases and V 5 bases, and 11 bases lay outside the gene matches. CDR1 is MDHEN and CDR2 is SYDVKM in the germline V gene. The CDR3 spells CASSLISGTVNEQFF. The CDR3 DNA reads TGTGCCAGCAGTCTTATCTCCGGGACAGTAAATGAGCAGTTCTTC. Full variable domain (remainder filled in from reference TRBV28 and TRBJ2-1): DVKVTQSSRYLVKRTGEKVFLECVQDMDHENMFWYRQDPGLGLRLIYFSYDVKMKEKGDIPEGYSVSREKKERFSLILESASTNQTSMYLCASSLISGTVNEQFFGPGTRLTVL.

The chain combines TRBV5-1 with TRBJ2-5; D remains ambiguous. CDR3 size: 14 residues. Germline CDR1 is SGHRS and CDR2 is YFSETQ. Between the trimmed V and J ends, which lost 0 bases and 4 bases, there was a span of 10 bases. This chain's CDR3 is CASSLEPGSETQYF. In DNA, the CDR3 is TGCGCCAGCAGCTTGGAACCGGGTTCAGAGACCCAGTACTTC. Full variable domain (remainder filled in from reference TRBV5-1 and TRBJ2-5): KAGVTQTPRYLIKTRGQQVTLSCSPISGHRSVSWYQQTPGQGLQFLFEYFSETQRNKGNFPGRFSGRQFSNSRSEMNVSTLELGDSALYLCASSLEPGSETQYFGPGTRLLVL.

The chain has TRBV6-4 and TRBJ2-1, with TRBD2 identical over 15 bases. There are 14 residues in the CDR3. Germline-derived CDR1 and CDR2 are MRHNA and SNTAGT. V shed 4 bases, J shed 10 bases, and the junction held 2 bases outside the gene matches. The CDR3 DNA is TGTGCCAGCAGTGGGACTAGCGGGGGGGCCGAGCAGTTCTTC. This translates into CASSGTSGGAEQFF.

The chain is built from TRBV30 and TRBJ1-5, with D possibly being TRBD1 (5 bases). The germline V gene encodes CDR1 GTSNPN and CDR2 SVGIG (reference sequence). Trimming shortened V by 5 bases and J by 4 bases, and 12 bases separated the two germline ends. This CDR3 is built from 13 residues. The CDR3 region has the DNA TGTGCCTGGGGCCCCGGGGGGAATCAGCCCCAGCATTTT. It yields the protein CAWGPGGNQPQHF. Looking up the rest from reference TRBV30 and TRBJ1-5 gives the full variable domain: SQTIHQWPATLVQPVGSPLSLECTVEGTSNPNLYWYRQAAGRGLQLLFYSVGIGQISSEVPQNLSASRPQDRQFILSSKKLLLSDSGFYLCAWGPGGNQPQHFGDGTRLSIL.

This clonotype was seen at least ten times. This chain connects TRBV6-5 to TRBJ1-2; TRBD1 is a possible D gene (5 bases). V gave up 4 bases and J gave up 8 bases, with 20 bases separating them. The CDR3 has 15 residues. Per the germline V gene, CDR1 is MNHEY and CDR2 is SVGAGI. CDR3 residues: CASSSDVGPLSGYTF. The DNA of the CDR3 is TGTGCCAGCAGTTCCGACGTGGGACCCCTTAGCGGCTACACCTTC.

Many counts were recorded for this clonotype. The rearrangement uses TRBV29-1 and TRBJ1-3; possible D gene TRBD1, 5 bases. V lost 7 bases, J lost 4 bases, and 17 bases lay in between. CDR3 length: 14 amino acids. Germline assignment: CDR1 SQVTM and CDR2 ANQGSEA. The CDR3 sequence: CSAGRGTDGNTIYF. CDR3 DNA: TGCAGCGCAGGCAGAGGGACGGACGGAAACACCATATATTTT. Combining the CDR3 with reference TRBV29-1 and TRBJ1-3 gives the whole variable domain SAVISQKPSRDICQRGTSLTIQCQVDSQVTMMFWYRQQPGQSLTLIATANQGSEATYESGFVIDKFPISRPNLTFSTLTVSNMSPEDSSIYLCSAGRGTDGNTIYFGEGSWLTVV.

This rearrangement joins TRBV5-4 to TRBJ2-7; the match to TRBD1 covers 10 bases. CDR1 SGHNT and CDR2 YYREEE come from the germline V gene (reference sequence). The CDR3 consists of 17 residues. Trimming at V came to 0 bases and at J to 3 bases, leaving 9 bases not matched to a gene. This CDR3 reads CASSLASGTGAFYEQYF. The CDR3 nucleotides are TGTGCCAGCAGCTTGGCCTCAGGGACAGGGGCCTTCTACGAGCAGTACTTC.

This clonotype was counted at least ten times. The chain joins TRBV10-3 to TRBJ1-1, with D tentatively TRBD1 (5 bases). This CDR3 is 14 amino acids long. V was clipped by 11 bases and J by 7 bases, with 23 bases between them. Germline V lookup: CDR1 ENHRY, CDR2 SYGVKD. CDR3 sequence reads: CAVQDDTQGVEAFF. The DNA for the CDR3 is TGTGCCGTCCAAGACGACACTCAAGGGGTTGAAGCTTTCTTT.

This clonotype has at least ten counts. The chain joins TRBV12-3 or TRBV12-4 to TRBJ1-2, with D perhaps matching TRBD1 (5 bases). Trimming stripped 6 bases from V and 8 bases from J, with 19 bases between. There are 14 residues in the CDR3. The CDR3 sequence is CASRTRGRAEGYTF. The CDR3 DNA reads as TGTGCCAGCAGGACGAGGGGCAGGGCTGAGGGCTACACCTTC.

There are many counts of this clonotype. The V gene is TRBV7-8, the J gene TRBJ2-7; a weak D match, TRBD2 (6 bases). The CDR3 extends over 13 amino acids. V dropped 5 bases and J dropped 5 bases, with 13 bases sitting between them. Germline lookup yields CDR1 SGHVS and CDR2 FQNEAQ. CDR3 nucleotide sequence: TGTGCCAGCAGCCCATGGGACTTCAACGAGCAGTACTTC. It codes for CASSPWDFNEQYF.

This clonotype was counted many times. The chain has TRBV5-1 and TRBJ2-7, with TRBD1 matching 7 bases. Germline loops: CDR1 SGHRS, CDR2 YFSETQ. Trimming removed 4 bases from V and 12 bases from J; junction bases left unmatched: 13. This CDR3 is built from 13 residues. CDR3 amino acids: CASSPQGNRGRYF. Written as DNA, the CDR3 is TGCGCCAGCAGCCCCCAGGGGAACAGGGGCCGGTACTTC.

The chain recombines TRBV18 with TRBJ2-3; no definite D call. Germline CDR1 and CDR2: KGHSH and LQKENI. V was shortened by 4 bases and J by 7 bases, with 6 bases between the two germline ends. This CDR3 contains 11 residues. The CDR3 protein is CASSLGYTQYF. As DNA, the CDR3 is TGTGCCAGCTCACTAGGTTATACGCAGTATTTT.

This clonotype has a count of ten or more. The V and J genes are TRBV15 and TRBJ1-6; the D is unclear. The CDR3 is 14 residues long. CDR1 is LNHNV, CDR2 YYDKDF, per germline (reference sequence). The V and J ends lost 1 base and 8 bases respectively, with 9 bases between them. The CDR3 is CATSRGREDSPLHF. Written as DNA, the CDR3 is TGTGCCACCAGCAGAGGACGGGAAGATTCACCCCTCCACTTT.

This clonotype was counted many times. V usage is TRBV4-2 and J usage is TRBJ2-7; D uncertain. This CDR3 comprises 16 residues. In germline, CDR1 is LGHNA, CDR2 YNFKEQ. V gave up 0 bases and J gave up 0 bases, with 12 bases separating them. Written as DNA, the CDR3 is TGTGCCAGCAGCCAAGATCGGAACATTGGCTCCTACGAGCAGTACTTC. It yields the protein CASSQDRNIGSYEQYF.

The gene calls are TRBV5-1 and TRBJ2-7; D remains unclear. CDR3 length: 13 amino acids. The germline V gene has CDR1 SGHRS and CDR2 YFSETQ. V was pared by 3 bases and J by 3 bases, with 10 bases between. The CDR3 is CASSSVPVYEQYF. CDR3 DNA: TGCGCCAGCAGCTCAGTGCCGGTCTACGAGCAGTACTTC.